The rows below give T cell receptor beta chains drawn from one sample of a study of post-analysis software for immune sequencing data. One entry per CDR3 protein, called by TCRdb with MiXCR from the PCR reads. The table lists some 370,000 distinct CDR3 sequences, around 37% of them singletons. Input material: blood. These receptors were collected from a girl aged 5-17 years with multiple sclerosis. The CDR3 runs from the conserved cysteine through the conserved F or W. The D gene is left open where the match is weak. The size entry is marked missing in some rows and otherwise reads once, few, many or a size class.

D gene,V gene,J gene,CDR3 length,clone size,CDR3 protein,CDR3 DNA
TRBD1,TRBV7-3,TRBJ1-2,14,NA,CASSSGQRGYGYTF,TGTGCCAGCAGCTCGGGACAGAGGGGCTATGGCTACACCTTC
TRBD1,TRBV7-2,TRBJ2-1,15,NA,CASSLGQGFYNEQFF,TGTGCCAGCAGCTTAGGACAGGGGTTCTACAATGAGCAGTTCTTC
NA,TRBV4-3,TRBJ1-5,15,few,CASSQEAGGNQPQHF,TGCGCCAGCAGCCAAGAAGCAGGGGGCAATCAGCCCCAGCATTTT
TRBD1,TRBV11-1,TRBJ2-5,15,few,CASSRGGTGEETQYF,TGTGCCAGCAGCCGAGGGGGGACAGGGGAAGAGACCCAGTACTTC
NA,TRBV20-1,TRBJ2-1,12,NA,CSVRGGRDEQFF,TGCAGTGTTCGAGGGGGGCGCGATGAGCAGTTCTTC
NA,TRBV28,TRBJ1-1,12,NA,CASSRMRVEAFF,TGTGCCAGCAGCCGGATGCGAGTTGAAGCTTTCTTT
NA,TRBV7-2,TRBJ1-1,15,few,CASSPQGSRSTEAFF,TGTGCCAGCAGCCCCCAGGGGAGTCGGAGCACTGAAGCTTTCTTT
TRBD2,TRBV20-1,TRBJ2-1,15,NA,CSAGLAGGFYNGQFF,TGCAGTGCTGGACTAGCGGGGGGATTCTACAATGGGCAGTTCTTC
NA,TRBV15,TRBJ2-5,17,few,CATSRDEGHLYQETQYF,TGTGCCACCAGCAGAGATGAGGGACATCTTTACCAAGAGACCCAGTACTTC
NA,TRBV7-9,TRBJ2-5,14,NA,CASSPDLERETQYF,TGTGCCAGCAGCCCCGACCTGGAGAGAGAGACCCAGTACTTC
NA,TRBV10-3,TRBJ2-7,12,few,CAIGGRIYEQYF,TGTGCCATCGGGGGCAGAATCTACGAGCAGTACTTC
TRBD1,TRBV5-1,TRBJ2-5,14,few,CASSPTGGSETQYF,TGCGCCAGCAGCCCAACAGGGGGGTCAGAGACCCAGTACTTC
TRBD2,TRBV20-1,TRBJ2-3,15,NA,CSAIDAGGPADTQYF,TGCAGTGCTATTGATGCGGGGGGGCCGGCAGATACGCAGTATTTT
NA,TRBV5-6,TRBJ2-2,12,NA,CASSPVPGELFF,TGTGCCAGCAGTCCAGTGCCCGGGGAGCTGTTTTTT
NA,TRBV4-3,TRBJ1-2,14,NA,CASSRSDTLYGDTF,TGCGCCAGCAGCCGATCGGACACGCTCTATGGCGACACCTTC
NA,TRBV7-6,TRBJ1-1,14,NA,CASSLEPANTEAFF,TGTGCCAGCAGCTTAGAACCCGCGAACACTGAAGCTTTCTTT
NA,TRBV6-5,TRBJ2-7,15,NA,CASTPSGVPPYEQYF,TGTGCCAGCACCCCCTCGGGAGTCCCACCCTACGAGCAGTACTTC
NA,TRBV25-1,TRBJ1-5,12,few,CASSWGNQPQHF,TGTGCCAGCAGTTGGGGCAATCAGCCCCAGCATTTT
TRBD2,TRBV5-1,TRBJ2-7,15,few,CASSLTSGGNYEQYF,TGCGCCAGCAGCCTGACTAGCGGGGGGAATTACGAGCAGTACTTC
NA,TRBV5-5,TRBJ2-7,13,NA,CASSSQGLNEQYF,TGTGCCAGCAGTTCCCAGGGGTTGAACGAGCAGTACTTC
NA,TRBV10-3,TRBJ1-2,15,NA,CATSEGEDGGDGYTF,TGTGCCACCAGTGAGGGAGAGGACGGTGGGGACGGCTACACCTTC
NA,TRBV4-2,TRBJ2-7,15,NA,CASSQSDLTVYEQYF,TGTGCCAGCAGCCAATCCGACTTGACCGTCTACGAGCAGTACTTC
NA,TRBV3-1,TRBJ1-2,14,few,CASSQDTVSYGYTF,TGTGCCAGCAGCCAAGATACAGTCTCCTATGGCTACACCTTC
TRBD2,TRBV7-9,TRBJ2-1,17,NA,CASSSSRLASHYNEQFF,TGTGCCAGCAGCTCTTCTCGACTAGCGTCCCATTACAATGAGCAGTTCTTC
TRBD1,TRBV7-9,TRBJ2-1,17,NA,CASSSGPRDREYNEQFF,TGTGCCAGCAGCTCTGGACCTCGGGACAGGGAATACAATGAGCAGTTCTTC
NA,TRBV11-3,TRBJ2-3,15,NA,CASSLGGPHMDTQYF,TGTGCCAGCAGCTTAGGAGGGCCCCACATGGATACGCAGTATTTT
TRBD2,TRBV12-5,TRBJ2-1,17,NA,CASGLATTSGGLNEQFF,TGTGCTAGTGGTTTGGCAACAACTAGCGGGGGCCTCAATGAGCAGTTCTTC
TRBD1,TRBV11-1,TRBJ2-2,16,NA,CASSAGTGGATGELFF,TGTGCCAGCAGCGCCGGGACAGGGGGCGCAACCGGGGAGCTGTTTTTT
TRBD1,TRBV4-2,TRBJ2-7,14,few,CASSQGDSPYEQYF,TGTGCCAGCAGCCAAGGGGACAGTCCCTACGAGCAGTACTTC
TRBD2,TRBV20-1,TRBJ2-7,13,once,CSAQGLESYEQYF,TGCAGTGCCCAGGGACTAGAGTCCTACGAGCAGTACTTC
TRBD1,TRBV12-3/TRBV12-4,TRBJ1-3,15,NA,CASSLGTGVGNTIYF,TGTGCCAGCAGTCTAGGGACAGGGGTGGGAAACACCATATATTTT
NA,TRBV6-5,TRBJ1-1,15,NA,CASSYSLLENTEAFF,TGTGCCAGCAGTTACTCCCTTCTCGAGAACACTGAAGCTTTCTTT
NA,TRBV6-6,TRBJ1-4,15,few,CASTRGGPTNEKLFF,TGTGCCAGCACCCGCGGTGGCCCAACTAATGAAAAACTGTTTTTT
TRBD1,TRBV12-3/TRBV12-4,TRBJ2-5,15,once,CASSLSGTGEKTQYF,TGCGCCAGCAGCTTGAGTGGGACAGGGGAAAAGACCCAGTACTTC
NA,TRBV5-1,TRBJ2-2,15,NA,CASSGTAEGVGELFF,TGCGCCAGCAGCGGGACGGCCGAGGGAGTCGGGGAGCTGTTTTTT
NA,TRBV27,TRBJ1-6,17,once,CAGSLSSLQGRRSPLHF,TGTGCCGGCAGTTTATCTTCCCTGCAGGGGCGACGGTCACCCCTCCACTTT
TRBD2,TRBV5-6,TRBJ2-3,16,NA,CASSLLGAGEADTQYF,TGTGCCAGCAGCCTTCTCGGAGCGGGGGAGGCAGATACGCAGTATTTT
NA,TRBV27,TRBJ2-3,16,NA,CASSTMALTSTDTQYF,TGTGCCAGCAGTACAATGGCGCTTACTAGCACAGATACGCAGTATTTT
TRBD1,TRBV7-3,TRBJ2-1,16,few,CASSFPWTGPYNEQFF,TGTGCCAGCAGTTTTCCTTGGACAGGACCCTACAATGAGCAGTTCTTC
NA,TRBV2,TRBJ2-1,11,many,CASLRGDEQFF,TGTGCCAGCCTCCGGGGAGATGAGCAGTTCTTC
NA,TRBV12-3/TRBV12-4,TRBJ2-7,16,NA,CASRDPSARSSYEQYF,TGTGCCAGCAGAGACCCCTCAGCGAGGAGCTCCTACGAGCAGTACTTC
NA,TRBV2,TRBJ2-3,14,few,CASSEDRARGTQYF,TGTGCCAGCAGTGAAGACAGGGCGAGAGGTACGCAGTATTTT
TRBD1,TRBV6-6,TRBJ1-2,14,NA,CAGRSGTGNYGYTF,TGTGCCGGCAGATCCGGGACAGGGAATTATGGCTACACCTTC
TRBD2,TRBV3-1,TRBJ2-7,16,NA,CASSQVLTSGSYEQYF,TGTGCCAGCAGCCAAGTATTAACTAGCGGGTCCTACGAGCAGTACTTC
NA,TRBV25-1,TRBJ2-3,16,NA,CASSDGILRITDTQYF,TGTGCCAGCAGTGATGGGATCCTTAGGATTACAGATACGCAGTATTTT
TRBD1,TRBV7-9,TRBJ1-5,14,NA,CASSMGQGGQPQHF,TGTGCCAGCAGCATGGGACAGGGGGGACAGCCCCAGCATTTT
NA,TRBV11-2,TRBJ2-5,13,few,CASTKVLGETQYF,TGTGCCAGCACCAAGGTGTTGGGAGAGACCCAGTACTTC
NA,TRBV28,TRBJ2-7,13,NA,CASRGVGPGEQYF,TGTGCCAGCAGAGGTGTCGGGCCGGGAGAGCAGTACTTC
TRBD1,TRBV20-1,TRBJ2-7,15,NA,CSASPRQGADYEQYF,TGCAGTGCTAGTCCCAGACAGGGGGCCGACTACGAGCAGTACTTC
NA,TRBV15,TRBJ2-3,15,NA,CATHDEGGYTDTQYF,TGTGCCACCCACGACGAGGGGGGGTACACAGATACGCAGTATTTT
NA,TRBV13,TRBJ2-7,17,NA,CASSFLGRMDRPYEQYF,TGTGCCAGCAGCTTTTTGGGCCGGATGGACAGACCTTACGAGCAGTACTTC
NA,TRBV4-2,TRBJ1-5,17,NA,CASSQVVSPPGNQPQHF,TGTGCCAGCAGCCAAGTCGTTAGCCCCCCCGGCAATCAGCCCCAGCATTTT
NA,TRBV27,TRBJ2-7,16,NA,CASSLSRRIGLTEQYF,TGTGCCAGCAGTTTATCAAGGAGGATTGGCCTTACCGAGCAGTACTTC
TRBD1,TRBV25-1,TRBJ2-3,13,NA,CASSDSGQGTQYF,TGTGCCAGCAGTGATTCGGGACAGGGTACGCAGTATTTT
NA,TRBV27,TRBJ1-1,13,once,CASSWTADTEAFF,TGTGCCAGCAGTTGGACCGCGGACACGGAGGCTTTCTTT
TRBD2,TRBV7-3,TRBJ2-1,17,NA,CASSLAGLAGGQDEQFF,TGTGCCAGCAGCTTAGCGGGATTAGCGGGGGGGCAAGATGAGCAGTTCTTC
NA,TRBV19,TRBJ2-1,14,NA,CASSIVGAHNEQFF,TGTGCCAGTAGTATAGTAGGGGCGCACAATGAGCAGTTCTTC
TRBD1,TRBV12-3/TRBV12-4,TRBJ2-7,16,NA,CASSPTTGFGAYEQYF,TGTGCCAGCAGCCCGACGACAGGGTTTGGAGCCTACGAGCAGTACTTC
NA,TRBV6-1,TRBJ1-1,12,NA,CASSLRQTKAFF,TGTGCCAGCAGTCTTCGTCAAACCAAGGCTTTCTTT
NA,TRBV7-2,TRBJ2-1,12,NA,CASRRGHNEQFF,TGTGCCAGCCGTCGGGGTCACAATGAGCAGTTCTTC